This TCR beta chain stems from a study of blood T cell repertoires in COVID-19. Seattle patient enrollment occurred during active infection, with longitudinal follow-up thereafter. CDR3 length equals 15 residues. V lost 2 bases to trimming and J lost 1 base, with 9 bases between them. Germline V gene lookup returns CDR1 SGHTA and CDR2 FQGNSA. In the source study's methods: Using reference gene primer amplification, nucleated cell counts were estimated. The method was immunoSEQ multiplex PCR; TCRdb's version includes in-frame clones alone and lacks a portion of them. Clonal size and the V and J genes are those of that table, whereas D and trimming came from the DNA. The table has about 170,000 clones, around 90% seen once; the top ten hold roughly 5%.

Sequencing used peripheral blood. The TCR comes from a man aged 18 to 30 with COVID-19, enrolled during active disease. The chain uses TRBV7-2 and TRBJ2-1, with D tentatively TRBD2 (6 bases). CDR3 sequence: CASSLPGGSYNEQFF. The DNA for the CDR3 is TGTGCCAGCAGCTTACCTGGAGGGTCCTACAATGAGCAGTTCTTC.